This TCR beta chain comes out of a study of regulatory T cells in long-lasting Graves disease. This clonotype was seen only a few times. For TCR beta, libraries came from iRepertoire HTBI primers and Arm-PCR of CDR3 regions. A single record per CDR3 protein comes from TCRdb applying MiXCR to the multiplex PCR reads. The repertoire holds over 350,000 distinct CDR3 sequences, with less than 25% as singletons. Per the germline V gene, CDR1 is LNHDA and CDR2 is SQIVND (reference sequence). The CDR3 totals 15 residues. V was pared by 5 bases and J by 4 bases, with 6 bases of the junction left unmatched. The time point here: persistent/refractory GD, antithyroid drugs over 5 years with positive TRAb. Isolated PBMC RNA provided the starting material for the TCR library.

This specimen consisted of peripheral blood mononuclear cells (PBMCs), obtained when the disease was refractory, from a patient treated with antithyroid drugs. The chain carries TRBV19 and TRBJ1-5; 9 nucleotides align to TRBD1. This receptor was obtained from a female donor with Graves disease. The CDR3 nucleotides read TGTGCCAGTAGTTTTGGAGGACAGGGGAATCAGCCCCAGCATTTT. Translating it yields CASSFGGQGNQPQHF.